These 13 T cell receptor beta chains were all obtained from the same sample, sequenced in a study of T cells in Graves' hyperthyroidism and ophthalmopathy (dated by TCRdb to 2018 to 2020). The library was made by multiplex PCR. The sequencing machine was an Illumina HiSeq 2000. TCR beta CDR3 regions were amplified from RNA transcripts. The TCR CDR3 was subjected to a first round of RT-PCR using the HTBI primer set and the Qiagen OneStep RT-PCR kit. The public reads were quality trimmed at Q25 with fastp and then assembled into clones with MiXCR by TCRdb, keeping productive beta chains. Rows matching on CDR3 protein sequence are summarized as one entry with the most common DNA and genes. Here the sample has roughly 350,000 distinct CDR3 sequences; roughly an eighth occur a single time. The leading ten clones occupy roughly 33% of the sample. The specimen sequenced was blood. These receptors came from a woman in her thirties or forties with Graves' ophthalmopathy.

The chain recombines TRBV5-1 with TRBJ2-7; 9 bases are shared with TRBD2. The junction had 11 bases not matched to a gene; V was cut back by 4 bases and J by 6 bases. Germline V gives CDR1 SGHRS, CDR2 YFSETQ. This CDR3 is 15 amino acids long. The CDR3 DNA follows: TGCGCCAGCAGCCCCGGGGGTAGCGGGAGTTTCGAGCAGTACTTC. The encoded protein is CASSPGGSGSFEQYF.

This clonotype was seen only a few times. The chain joins TRBV2 to TRBJ2-7; 11 bases are shared with TRBD2. CDR3 length: 15 residues. V was clipped by 5 bases and J by 3 bases; unmatched bases: 6. Per the germline V gene, CDR1 is SNHLY and CDR2 is FYNNEI. This CDR3 reads CASSPLTSGSYEQYF. In DNA, the CDR3 is TGTGCCAGCAGTCCACTAACTAGCGGGAGCTACGAGCAGTACTTC. Filled out from reference TRBV2 and TRBJ2-7, the complete variable domain reads EPEVTQTPSHQVTQMGQEVILRCVPISNHLYFYWYRQILGQKVEFLVSFYNNEISEKSEIFDDQFSVERPDGSNFTLKIRSTKLEDSAMYFCASSPLTSGSYEQYFGPGTRLTVT.

Remarks on this clonotype: Just one base apart from a much larger clone, this may be a read error. The chain employs TRBV3-1 and TRBJ1-2; D not resolved. Germline V gene sequence: CDR1 LGHDT, CDR2 YNNKEL (reference sequence). This CDR3 region has 15 residues. CDR3 DNA sequence: TGTACCAGCAGCCAAAGGTCCGACTTTAACTATGGCTACACCTTC. Encoded protein: CTSSQRSDFNYGYTF.

This clonotype was observed many times. V gene TRBV6-2 or TRBV6-3 combines with J gene TRBJ2-7; D unresolved. This CDR3 is 13 amino acids long. CDR1 is MNHEY, CDR2 SVGEGT, per germline. The germline V and J ends were trimmed by 2 bases and 0 bases, with 5 bases remaining between them. CDR3 sequence (DNA): TGTGCCAGCAGTTACGTCAGCTCCTACGAGCAGTACTTC. Protein: CASSYVSSYEQYF.

This clonotype was recorded at least ten times. This chain connects TRBV27 to TRBJ1-1, with D maybe TRBD1 (5 bases). The CDR3 extends over 15 amino acids. The germline gives CDR1 MNHEY, CDR2 SMNVEV (reference sequence). Trimming removed 8 bases at V and 3 bases at J, with 19 bases between. DNA for the CDR3: TGTGCCAGCGCTAGCTACAGGCGGGCGGACACTGAAGCTTTCTTT. Protein product: CASASYRRADTEAFF.

This clonotype was detected ten times or more. V and J are TRBV7-9 and TRBJ2-7; TRBD2 matches at 8 bases. Trimming took 5 bases from V and 6 from J; bases not matched to a gene: 15. The CDR3 length is 16 residues. Per the germline V gene, CDR1 is SEHNR and CDR2 is FQNEAQ (reference sequence). For the CDR3, the DNA is TGTGCCAGCAGCCCCAGCGCCGGGAGGGAGGGGTCCGAGCAGTACTTC. Translation gives CASSPSAGREGSEQYF.

This clonotype has only a few counts. The chain employs TRBV18 and TRBJ1-6; D is unresolved. The CDR3 runs 13 residues. V dropped 3 bases and J dropped 8 bases, with 8 bases sitting between them. CDR1 and CDR2 (germline): KGHSH, LQKENI. CDR3 residues: CASSPLQDSPLHF. The CDR3 nucleotides read TGTGCCAGCTCACCCCTTCAAGATTCACCCCTCCACTTT. Using reference TRBV18 and TRBJ1-6 for the parts outside the CDR3, the full variable domain is NAGVMQNPRHLVRRRGQEARLRCSPMKGHSHVYWYRQLPEEGLKFMVYLQKENIIDESGMPKERFSAEFPKEGPSILRIQQVVRGDSAAYFCASSPLQDSPLHFGNGTRLTVT.

In its sample, this clonotype was seen a few times. This chain connects TRBV19 to TRBJ2-1; 12 positions agree with TRBD2. CDR1 and CDR2 (germline): LNHDA, SQIVND (reference sequence). Trimming at V came to 5 bases and at J to 4 bases, leaving 9 bases not matched to a gene. The CDR3 length is 17 residues. The CDR3 here is CASSLRLAGALYNEQFF. In DNA, the CDR3 is TGTGCCAGTAGTTTACGACTAGCGGGGGCCCTATACAATGAGCAGTTCTTC.

This clonotype was counted at least ten times. This chain's CDR3 is CSVNEGSYEQYF. The CDR3, as DNA: TGCAGCGTTAATGAAGGCTCCTACGAGCAGTACTTC. The chain couples TRBV29-1 to TRBJ2-7; D not certain. The V end lost 5 bases, the J end lost 0 bases, and 8 bases lay between the germline ends. This CDR3 has 12 amino acids. Germline-derived CDR1 and CDR2 are SQVTM and ANQGSEA.

This clonotype was counted between two and nine times. J is TRBJ1-6 and V is TRBV12-3 or TRBV12-4; 7 nucleotides agree with TRBD1. With 8 bases clipped from V and 5 bases from J, the junction kept 6 bases outside the gene matches. The CDR3 runs 14 residues. The CDR3 spells CASRRTGDNSPLHF. The DNA of the CDR3 is TGTGCCAGCCGAAGAACAGGGGATAATTCACCCCTCCACTTT.

This clonotype was counted many times. The chain joins TRBV5-1 to TRBJ1-5; 7 nucleotides agree with TRBD1. V shed 0 bases and J 1 base; nucleotides not matched to a gene: 4. The germline V gene encodes CDR1 SGHRS and CDR2 YFSETQ. The length of the CDR3 is 16 residues. CDR3 amino acids: CASSLEDRASNQPQHF. CDR3 DNA: TGCGCCAGCAGCTTGGAAGACAGGGCAAGCAATCAGCCCCAGCATTTT. Full variable domain (missing parts from reference TRBV5-1 and TRBJ1-5): KAGVTQTPRYLIKTRGQQVTLSCSPISGHRSVSWYQQTPGQGLQFLFEYFSETQRNKGNFPGRFSGRQFSNSRSEMNVSTLELGDSALYLCASSLEDRASNQPQHFGDGTRLSIL.

This clonotype has more than one count but fewer than ten. V gene TRBV4-2 combines with J gene TRBJ1-4; 7 positions match TRBD1. CDR1 is LGHNA, CDR2 YNFKEQ, per germline. Trimming cost V 3 bases and J 2 bases; bases outside gene matches: 6. The CDR3 sequence is 16 residues long. CDR3 sequence (DNA): TGTGCCAGCAGCCAGGAGACAGGGAATACTAATGAAAAACTGTTTTTT. This translates into CASSQETGNTNEKLFF.

Written as DNA, the CDR3 is TGCAGTGTCAAAGGGACAGGGGTCTTCTATGGCTACACCTTC. It translates to CSVKGTGVFYGYTF. This chain links TRBV20-1 with TRBJ1-2; 10 nucleotides line up with TRBD1. Germline loops: CDR1 DFQATT, CDR2 SNEGSKA (reference sequence). Trimming took 7 bases from V and 4 from J; bases not matched to a gene: 9. CDR3 size: 14 residues.